The table lists the clone carrying this TCR beta chain with a few counts. Its antigen is not identified. This specimen comes from a study of T-cell reconstitution after alpha-beta-depleted transplantation in children. General study findings and limits: Two months or so post-transplant, alpha-beta T cells reportedly derived from several hundred expanded graft clones. T-cell numbers and diversity, one year after transplant, stemmed largely from T cells that were newly produced. Certain patients had high TCRbeta diversity at day 60, and it came from recipient T cells and thymic progenitors that survived.

Library preparation (for TCRbeta) was performed with unique molecular identifiers. TCRdb independently ran MiXCR on the PCR reads; one entry per CDR3 protein. The table lists roughly 110,000 distinct CDR3 sequences, over 9% of them singletons, with nearly 35% in the top ten. This CDR3 spans 16 amino acids. Germline CDR1 and CDR2: SGHKS and YYEKEE (reference sequence). With 4 bases clipped from V and 9 bases from J, the junction kept 12 bases outside the gene matches. The specimen was PBMCs, collected before TCRalphabeta/CD19-depleted stem cell transplant. This chain joins TRBV5-5 and TRBJ1-6; TRBD1 agrees at 8 bases. The source of this sequence is a boy aged 2-9 years with acute lymphoblastic leukemia, due to receive a stem cell transplant. The CDR3 here is CASSKQGANLGSPLHF. The CDR3 coding sequence is TGTGCCAGCAGCAAGCAGGGGGCGAATTTAGGTTCACCCCTCCACTTT.